This T cell receptor (beta chain) emerged from a study of blood T cell repertoires in COVID-19. The V end lost 9 bases, the J end lost 3 bases, and 14 bases lay between the germline ends. The CDR3 sequence is 13 residues long. Repertoires were generated with immunoSEQ multiplex PCR, while TCRdb's copy carries only in-frame clones and drops some. The repertoire holds roughly 130,000 clones, roughly 80% seen once, with around 17% in the top ten. The sequencing input was peripheral blood. The receptor was isolated from a man in his fifties or sixties with acute or convalescent COVID-19. The V call is TRBV23-1, the J call TRBJ1-1; D not resolved. TRBV23-1 is filed as an ORF, its function uncertain. CDR3 in amino acids: CARLRRADTEAFF. The CDR3 nucleotides are TGCGCCAGACTTCGGAGGGCGGACACTGAAGCTTTCTTT.